These 15 T cell receptor beta chains share one sample of origin, sequenced in a study of blood T cells in healthy people across ages. A second PCR, run for roughly 7 to 11 cycles, used a sample-barcoded 5' primer plus a J-beta primer mix. MiXCR, run by TCRdb on the 5' RACE reads, gives a single entry per CDR3 protein. Of about 570,000 distinct CDR3 sequences in the sample, roughly a quarter were seen once. Sequencing input: blood. Receptors were obtained from a woman between 70 and 85 years old in good health.

In DNA form, the CDR3 reads TGCAGTGCTAGAGCGCGGTTAAGCTCCTACGAGCAGTACTTC. Translating gives CSARARLSSYEQYF. V usage is TRBV20-1 and J usage is TRBJ2-7; D is ambiguous. The CDR3 has 14 residues. Germline V gene sequence: CDR1 DFQATT, CDR2 SNEGSKA (reference sequence). V lost 1 base, J lost 0 bases, and 10 bases lay in between.

This clonotype was seen only a few times. The rearrangement uses TRBV7-2 and TRBJ2-3; D is perhaps TRBD2 (6 bases). Trimming removed 1 base from V and 4 bases from J, with 9 bases in between. The CDR3 has 14 amino acids. Germline CDR1 is SGHTA and CDR2 is FQGNSA. The CDR3 reads CASSLGGGPDTQYF. The CDR3 coding sequence is TGTGCCAGCAGCTTAGGCGGAGGGCCAGATACGCAGTATTTT.

The sample holds many counts of this clonotype. V and J are TRBV12-3 or TRBV12-4 and TRBJ2-5; 8 bases map to TRBD2. V was clipped by 5 bases and J by 1 base; unmatched bases: 6. The CDR3 totals 15 residues. Here the CDR3 reads CASSPPLAGQETQYF. CDR3 DNA: TGTGCCAGCAGTCCTCCGCTAGCGGGCCAAGAGACCCAGTACTTC.

V gene TRBV27 combines with J gene TRBJ1-4; D perhaps matches TRBD1 (5 bases). V was trimmed by 6 bases and J by 7 bases, leaving 15 bases between them. The CDR3 extends over 14 amino acids. In germline, CDR1 is MNHEY, CDR2 SMNVEV (reference sequence). The CDR3 nucleotides read TGTGCCAGCAGCCACGCAGGGAGGGGTGAAAAACTGTTTTTT. This sequence encodes CASSHAGRGEKLFF.

J is TRBJ1-4 and V is TRBV2; 9 positions agree with TRBD1. J gave up 8 bases and V 7 bases, and 5 bases lay outside the gene matches. The CDR3 totals 13 residues. Germline CDR1 SNHLY, CDR2 FYNNEI. Written as DNA, the CDR3 is TGTGCCAGCACGGACAGGGGCCGCGAAAAACTGTTTTTT. Protein: CASTDRGREKLFF.

Concerning this clonotype: An end of the junction differs from the germline gene, which may be a read error. The chain uses TRBV6-5 and TRBJ2-2; tentatively, D is TRBD2 (6 bases). The CDR3 covers 14 residues. Germline CDR1 is MNHEY and CDR2 is SVGAGI. CDR3 residues: CAGSQGLQTGELFF. The CDR3 DNA reads TGTGCCGGCAGCCAGGGACTCCAAACCGGGGAGCTGTTTTTT.

This clonotype was detected only a few times. V is TRBV4-3 and J is TRBJ2-7; D possibly corresponds to TRBD1 (7 bases). Between the trimmed V and J ends, which lost 0 bases and 0 bases, there was a span of 15 bases. The length of the CDR3 is 17 residues. Germline loops: CDR1 LGHNA, CDR2 YSLEER. The CDR3 DNA is TGCGCCAGCAGCCAAGAACTCGGGCAGGGGGGCTCCTACGAGCAGTACTTC. Its translation: CASSQELGQGGSYEQYF.

The rearrangement joins TRBV5-1 to TRBJ1-1; D unclear. The V gene lost 0 bases and the J gene lost 7 bases, with 13 bases spanning the gap. From germline, CDR1 is SGHRS and CDR2 YFSETQ. CDR3 length: 14 amino acids. CDR3 residues: CASSLGVAVGEAFF. CDR3 sequence (DNA): TGCGCCAGCAGCTTGGGTGTCGCGGTGGGTGAAGCTTTCTTT.

The chain joins TRBV11-2 to TRBJ2-7; possibly TRBD1 for D (5 bases). The CDR3 covers 12 residues. Trimming pared 5 bases from V and 6 bases from J, leaving 11 bases between. Per the germline V gene, CDR1 is SGHAT and CDR2 is FQNNGV. CDR3 DNA sequence: TGTGCCAGCAGCCTTCAGGGTATCGAGCAGTACTTC. Amino acid sequence: CASSLQGIEQYF.

The CDR3 coding sequence is TGCGCCAGCAGCACCCGGGACAGGGTTGCAGATACGCAGTATTTT. The encoded protein is CASSTRDRVADTQYF. The chain recombines TRBV5-1 with TRBJ2-3; 9 nucleotides agree with TRBD1. This CDR3 has 15 amino acids. J was trimmed by 4 bases and V by 4 bases; bases with no gene match: 7. Per germline, CDR1 SGHRS and CDR2 YFSETQ.

This chain uses TRBV20-1 with TRBJ1-1; a weak D match, TRBD1 (6 bases). V shed 6 bases and J shed 1 base, with 12 bases lying between them. The CDR3 runs 13 residues. The germline V gene has CDR1 DFQATT and CDR2 SNEGSKA (reference sequence). The CDR3 nucleotides are TGCAGTGCCCCAGGGGAGGGGAACACTGAAGCTTTCTTT. It specifies CSAPGEGNTEAFF.

The chain combines TRBV3-1 with TRBJ1-2; tentative D call: TRBD1 (5 bases). This CDR3 has 14 amino acids. The V end was cut by 2 bases, the J end by 6 bases, with 13 bases between. CDR1 LGHDT and CDR2 YNNKEL come from the germline V gene (reference sequence). In nucleotides, the CDR3 is TGTGCCAGCAGCCAATTGGGGGTTTCGAATGGCTACACCTTC. Protein: CASSQLGVSNGYTF.

This clonotype appeared many times. The chain employs TRBV29-1 and TRBJ1-4; TRBD1 matches 11 bases. The CDR3 spans 17 residues. V lost 0 bases, J lost 8 bases, and 11 bases stayed unmatched. Germline CDR1 is SQVTM and CDR2 is ANQGSEA. The CDR3 bases are TGCAGCGTTGAAGATCAGGCTCGGACAGGGGGCGAGGAAAAACTGTTTTTT. Encoded protein: CSVEDQARTGGEEKLFF.

Only a few counts were recorded for this clonotype. The chain uses TRBV5-6 and TRBJ2-7; D unclear. The ends were cut back, 1 base at V and 3 bases at J, with 8 bases in the middle. Germline CDR1 and CDR2: SGHDT and YYEEEE. The CDR3 contains 13 residues. The CDR3 DNA reads as TGTGCCAGCAGCTTGTTAGGCGACTACGAGCAGTACTTC. Translation gives CASSLLGDYEQYF.

A remark on this clonotype: At one end the junction does not follow the germline gene, possibly because of a read error. V usage is TRBV7-7 and J usage is TRBJ2-4; no firm D call. CDR1 and CDR2 (germline): SSHAT, FNYEAQ (reference sequence). The CDR3 spans 15 residues. This CDR3 reads CASSLAAVAKNIQYF. The DNA for the CDR3 is TGTGCTAGCAGCTTAGCTGCTGTAGCCAAAAACATTCAGTACTTC.